These 2 T cell receptor beta chains were sequenced from one sample in a study of blood T cells in healthy people across ages. Sample-barcoded 5' priming and a J-beta primer mix drove a second PCR of roughly 7 to 11 cycles. Each CDR3 protein is one row after TCRdb ran MiXCR on the 5' RACE reads. In the table there are 580,000 or so distinct CDR3 sequences, roughly 48% of which are singletons. The sequenced material came from blood. The receptors here all came from a man at least 80 years old in good health.

The sample holds many counts of this clonotype. The chain combines TRBV6-5 with TRBJ1-1, with D unresolved. CDR1 MNHEY and CDR2 SVGAGI come from the germline V gene. V shed 2 bases and J shed 1 base, with 5 bases lying between them. This CDR3 contains 13 residues. CDR3: CASSYAENTEAFF. In DNA, the CDR3 is TGTGCCAGCAGTTACGCTGAGAACACTGAAGCTTTCTTT.

The chain couples TRBV5-1 to TRBJ2-5; TRBD1 matches 11 bases. The V segment lost 2 bases and the J segment 2 bases; nucleotides outside the gene matches: 5. From germline, CDR1 is SGHRS and CDR2 YFSETQ. The CDR3 loop spans 16 amino acids. The CDR3 nucleotides are TGCGCCAGCAGCTTCCGGGACAGGGGGTTTCAAGAGACCCAGTACTTC. Residues: CASSFRDRGFQETQYF. Filled out from reference TRBV5-1 and TRBJ2-5, the complete variable domain reads KAGVTQTPRYLIKTRGQQVTLSCSPISGHRSVSWYQQTPGQGLQFLFEYFSETQRNKGNFPGRFSGRQFSNSRSEMNVSTLELGDSALYLCASSFRDRGFQETQYFGPGTRLLVL.